This T cell receptor (beta chain) was retrieved from a study of T cell changes during pregnancy in multiple sclerosis. Only in-frame clones appear in the TCRdb table, and some are missing; sequencing was by immunoSEQ multiplex PCR. The sample has about 37,000 clones; approximately 91% are singletons. The V gene end was trimmed by 4 bases and the J gene end by 6 bases; junction bases not matched to a gene: 4. The germline V gene encodes CDR1 SGHRS and CDR2 YFSETQ. This CDR3 has 14 residues. The TCR comes from a female donor in good health, enrolled as a control in a pregnancy study. This specimen was CD4+ T cells from peripheral blood mononuclear cells, taken in the third trimester of pregnancy. The chain combines TRBV5-1 with TRBJ1-4; TRBD1 matches 9 bases. The CDR3, as DNA: TGCGCCAGCAGCCCACAGGGGGCAGATGAAAAACTGTTTTTT. Translating gives CASSPQGADEKLFF.